This TCR beta chain comes out of a study of CD8 T cells in Susac syndrome. Points from the study as a whole: It was acknowledged in the study that its TCR sequencing and HLA analysis involved a relatively small number of individuals.

This clonotype has a handful of counts. Its antigen is unidentified. CDR3 length: 15 amino acids. V shed 2 bases and J shed 2 bases, with 16 bases lying between them. The germline V gene has CDR1 DFQATT and CDR2 SNEGSKA (reference sequence). When the RNA was reverse transcribed, random hexamers were used with an input of about 0.5 to 1 ug. The method of amplification for TCR beta CDR3 was immunoSEQ multiplex PCR, covering 54 Vbeta and 13 Jbeta. TCRdb ran MiXCR on the immunoSEQ multiplex PCR reads and lists one entry per CDR3 protein. The repertoire has about 140,000 distinct CDR3 sequences, more than 90% of them found once; the top ten carry roughly 0.084%.

The V and J genes are TRBV20-1 and TRBJ2-7; D is perhaps TRBD1 (7 bases). Sequences were obtained from CD4+ T cells from PBMCs. This clonotype originated in a human donor with Susac syndrome. In DNA, the CDR3 is TGCAGTGCTAGACTCCAGGGGGGCCAACCCTACGAGCAGTACTTC. Translated: CSARLQGGQPYEQYF.